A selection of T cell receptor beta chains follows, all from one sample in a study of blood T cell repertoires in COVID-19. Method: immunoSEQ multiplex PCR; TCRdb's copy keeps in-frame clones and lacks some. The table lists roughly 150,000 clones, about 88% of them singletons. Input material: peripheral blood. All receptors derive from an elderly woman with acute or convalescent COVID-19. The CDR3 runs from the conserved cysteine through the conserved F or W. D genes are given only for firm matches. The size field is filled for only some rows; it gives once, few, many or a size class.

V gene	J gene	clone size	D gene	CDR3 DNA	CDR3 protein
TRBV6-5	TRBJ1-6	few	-	TGTGCCAGCACAAGACAGAGCTATAATTCACCCCTCCACTTT	CASTRQSYNSPLHF
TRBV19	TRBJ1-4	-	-	TGTGCCAGTACGCGTGGGGGGACTAATGAAAAACTGTTTTTT	CASTRGGTNEKLFF
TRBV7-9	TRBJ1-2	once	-	TGTGCCAGCAGCTTCTGGCGAGGGTCCGGCTACACCTTC	CASSFWRGSGYTF
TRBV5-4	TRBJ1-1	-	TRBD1	TGTGCCAGCAGCTCGCCAGGGGGTGAAGCTTTCTTT	CASSSPGGEAFF
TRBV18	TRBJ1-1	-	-	TGTGCCAGCTCACCGGGACAAGACACTGAAGCTTTCTTT	CASSPGQDTEAFF
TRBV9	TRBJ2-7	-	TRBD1	TGTGCCAGCAGCCGGACAGGGGCCACCTACGAGCAGTACTTC	CASSRTGATYEQYF
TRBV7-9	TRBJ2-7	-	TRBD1	TGTGCCAGCAGCTTCACTACGGGACAGGGGGCGCACGAGCAGTACTTC	CASSFTTGQGAHEQYF
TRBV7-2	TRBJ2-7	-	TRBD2	TGTGCCAGCAGCTTAGTGGCTAGCGGGAGGTCCAGGGGAAGCGAGCAGTACTTC	CASSLVASGRSRGSEQYF
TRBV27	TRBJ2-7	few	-	TGTGCCAGCAGTTTATCGAGGCGGGCCTCCTACGAGCAGTACTTC	CASSLSRRASYEQYF
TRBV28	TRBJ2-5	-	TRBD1	TGTGCCAGCAGGGGACAGGGGGGCCAAGAGACCCAGTACTTC	CASRGQGGQETQYF
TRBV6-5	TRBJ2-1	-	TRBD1	TGTGCCAGCACAAAGGGGGCAGGCCTCGGTGAGCAGTTCTTC	CASTKGAGLGEQFF
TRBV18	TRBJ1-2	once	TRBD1	TGTGCCAGCTCAGCCGGGACAGGGAACTATGGCTACACCTTC	CASSAGTGNYGYTF
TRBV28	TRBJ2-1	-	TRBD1	TGTGCCAGCAGTTTGTTGGGACAGGCCTCCAACTACAATGAGCAGTTCTTC	CASSLLGQASNYNEQFF
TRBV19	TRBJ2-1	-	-	TGTGCCAGTACTCCAATCCGGGACGGCGGGACTCGGAGATGGAAAGCCTACAATGAGCAGTTCTTC	CASTPIRDGGTRRWKAYNEQFF
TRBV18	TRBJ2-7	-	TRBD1	TGTGCCAGCTCCCGAGACCGGGACAGCCACTACGAGCAGTACTTC	CASSRDRDSHYEQYF
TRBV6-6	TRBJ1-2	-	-	TGTGCCAGCAGTGTTGCAGATGGCTACACCTTC	CASSVADGYTF
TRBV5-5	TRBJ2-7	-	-	TGTGCCAGCAGTTTTACCGGGACAACCGCCTACGAGCAGTACTTC	CASSFTGTTAYEQYF
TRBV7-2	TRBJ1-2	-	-	TGTGCCAGCAGCCCTAGAAGAAACTATGGCTACACCTTC	CASSPRRNYGYTF
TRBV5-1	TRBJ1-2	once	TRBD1	TGCGCCAGCAGCGAAAATCAGGGGGGCTATGGCTACACCTTC	CASSENQGGYGYTF
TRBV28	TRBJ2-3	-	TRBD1	TGTGCCAGCAGTACGACAGGGGGCCCCACAGATACGCAGTATTTT	CASSTTGGPTDTQYF
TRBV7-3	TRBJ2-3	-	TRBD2	TGTGCCAGCTCTAGCGGGGACGCAGATACGCAGTATTTT	CASSSGDADTQYF
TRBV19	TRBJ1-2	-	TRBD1	TGTGCCAGTAGAGGGACAGGGCGCAACTATGGCTACACCTTC	CASRGTGRNYGYTF
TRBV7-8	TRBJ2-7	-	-	TGTGCCAGCAGCCTTACAGGGACCGAGCAGTACTTC	CASSLTGTEQYF
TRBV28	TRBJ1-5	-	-	TGTGCCAGCAGTATCCATAGCAATCAGCCCCAGCATTTT	CASSIHSNQPQHF
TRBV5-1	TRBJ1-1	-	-	TGCGCCAGCAGCTTGGGCGCTGAAGCTTTCTTT	CASSLGAEAFF
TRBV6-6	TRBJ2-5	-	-	TGTGCCAGCAGTCACATTCAGGGGTTGGAGACCCAGTACTTC	CASSHIQGLETQYF
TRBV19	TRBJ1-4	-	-	TGTGCCAGTAGTCCGACGTTCCGGACAGCTATTAATGAAAAACTGTTTTTT	CASSPTFRTAINEKLFF
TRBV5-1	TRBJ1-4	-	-	TGCGCCAGCAGCTGGCGGGCGGGGGGTGAAAAACTGTTTTTT	CASSWRAGGEKLFF
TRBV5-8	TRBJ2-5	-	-	TGTGCCAGCAGCTTGCGGCCAGGTAGTCAAGAGACCCAGTACTTC	CASSLRPGSQETQYF
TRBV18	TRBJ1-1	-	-	TGTGCCAGCTCACCACCCGCAGGCGGAGGGAACACTGAAGCTTTCTTT	CASSPPAGGGNTEAFF
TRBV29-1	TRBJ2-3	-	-	TGCAGCGTTGACAGGGGAGGGACAGATACGCAGTATTTT	CSVDRGGTDTQYF
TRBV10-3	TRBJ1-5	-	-	TGTGCCATCAGTACAGGCAGTCCTAGCAATCAGCCCCAGCATTTT	CAISTGSPSNQPQHF
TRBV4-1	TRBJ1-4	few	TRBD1	TGCGCCAGCAGCCGAACAGGGGCAACTAATGAAAAACTGTTTTTT	CASSRTGATNEKLFF
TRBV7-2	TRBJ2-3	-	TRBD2	TGTGCCAGCAGCTTATTAGCGGGGGCCACCACAGATACGCAGTATTTT	CASSLLAGATTDTQYF
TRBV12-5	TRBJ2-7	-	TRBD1	TGTGCTAGTGGTGCATCGGGACAGGGGGCTAGCGAGCAGTACTTC	CASGASGQGASEQYF
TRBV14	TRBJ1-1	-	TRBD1	TGTGCCAGCAGCCAACGTACAGGGGCGCGCACTGAAGCTTTCTTT	CASSQRTGARTEAFF
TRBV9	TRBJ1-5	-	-	TGTGCCAGCAGCGCCCAGGTCGGGGATCAGCCCCAGCATTTT	CASSAQVGDQPQHF
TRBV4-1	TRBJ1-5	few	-	TGCGCCAGCAGCCACGTCCTGAAGACCGCGGGGCAGCCCCAGCATTTT	CASSHVLKTAGQPQHF
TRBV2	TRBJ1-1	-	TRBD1	TGTGCCAGCAGTGAAGCGGTGGACGGACAGGGAGCTTTCTTT	CASSEAVDGQGAFF
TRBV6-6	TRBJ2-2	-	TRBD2	TGTGCCAGCAGTTATAGGCAGGGAGGGACCGGGGAGCTGTTTTTT	CASSYRQGGTGELFF
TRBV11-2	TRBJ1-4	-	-	TGTGCCAGCAGCTTAGAGGGACTCGGAGGTGAAAAACTGTTTTTT	CASSLEGLGGEKLFF
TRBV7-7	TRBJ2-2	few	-	TGTGCTAGCAGCTTAGCCCCCAGCACCGGGGAGCTGTTTTTT	CASSLAPSTGELFF
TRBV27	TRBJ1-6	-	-	TGTGCCAGCAGTTTGAAGGGGCGAGATTCACCCCTCCACTTT	CASSLKGRDSPLHF
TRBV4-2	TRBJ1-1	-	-	TGTGCCAGCAGCCAAGATTTGGGGGCAGTCACTGAAGCTTTCTTT	CASSQDLGAVTEAFF